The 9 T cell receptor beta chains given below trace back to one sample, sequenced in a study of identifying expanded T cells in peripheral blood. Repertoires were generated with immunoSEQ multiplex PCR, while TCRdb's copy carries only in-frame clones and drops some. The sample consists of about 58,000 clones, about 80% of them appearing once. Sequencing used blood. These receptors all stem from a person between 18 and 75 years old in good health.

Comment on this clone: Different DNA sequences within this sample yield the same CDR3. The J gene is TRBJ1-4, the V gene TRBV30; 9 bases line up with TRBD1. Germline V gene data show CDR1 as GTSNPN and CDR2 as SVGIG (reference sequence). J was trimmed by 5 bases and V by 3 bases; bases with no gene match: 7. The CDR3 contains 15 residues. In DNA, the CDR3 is TGTGCCTGGAGCGTGGGACAGGGAGGGAATGAAAAACTGTTTTTT. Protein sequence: CAWSVGQGGNEKLFF.

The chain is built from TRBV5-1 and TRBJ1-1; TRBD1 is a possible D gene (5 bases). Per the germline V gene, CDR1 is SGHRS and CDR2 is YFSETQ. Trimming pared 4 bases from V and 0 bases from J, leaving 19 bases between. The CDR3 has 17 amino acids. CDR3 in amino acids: CASSRSDRGGLNTEAFF. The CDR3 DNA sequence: TGCGCCAGCAGCCGTTCGGACCGGGGGGGATTGAACACTGAAGCTTTCTTT.

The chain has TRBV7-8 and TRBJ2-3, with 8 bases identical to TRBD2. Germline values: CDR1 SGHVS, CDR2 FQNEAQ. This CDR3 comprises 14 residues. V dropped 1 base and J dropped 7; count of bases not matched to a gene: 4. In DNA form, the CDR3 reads TGTGCCAGCAGCTTAGGGGGACTAGACCATACGCAGTATTTT. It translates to CASSLGGLDHTQYF.

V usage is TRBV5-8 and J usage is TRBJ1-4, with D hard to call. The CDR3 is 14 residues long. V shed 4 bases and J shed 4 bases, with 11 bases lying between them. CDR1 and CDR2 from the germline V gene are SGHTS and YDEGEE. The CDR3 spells CASSGSGLNEKLFF. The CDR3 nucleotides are TGTGCCAGCAGCGGCTCCGGCCTTAATGAAAAACTGTTTTTT.

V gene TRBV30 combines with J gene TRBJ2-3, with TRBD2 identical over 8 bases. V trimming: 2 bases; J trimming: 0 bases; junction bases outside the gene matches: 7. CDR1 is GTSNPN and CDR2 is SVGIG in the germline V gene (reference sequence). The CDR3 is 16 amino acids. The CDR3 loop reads CAWSTGLEQSTDTQYF. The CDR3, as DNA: TGTGCCTGGAGTACGGGACTAGAACAAAGCACAGATACGCAGTATTTT.

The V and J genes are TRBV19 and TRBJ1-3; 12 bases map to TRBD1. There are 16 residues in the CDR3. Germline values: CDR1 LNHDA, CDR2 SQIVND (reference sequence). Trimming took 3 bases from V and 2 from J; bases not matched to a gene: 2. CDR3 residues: CASSMGQGAAGNTIYF. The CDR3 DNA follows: TGTGCCAGTAGTATGGGACAGGGGGCAGCTGGAAACACCATATATTTT.

Written as DNA, the CDR3 is TGTGCCAGCAGTGAAGGCCCTGGAGCTTTCTTT. Translation gives CASSEGPGAFF. The chain couples TRBV2 to TRBJ1-1, with D hard to call. Germline loops: CDR1 SNHLY, CDR2 FYNNEI. The CDR3 length is 11 residues. Trimming took off 1 base at V and 10 bases at J, with 7 bases between the two ends.

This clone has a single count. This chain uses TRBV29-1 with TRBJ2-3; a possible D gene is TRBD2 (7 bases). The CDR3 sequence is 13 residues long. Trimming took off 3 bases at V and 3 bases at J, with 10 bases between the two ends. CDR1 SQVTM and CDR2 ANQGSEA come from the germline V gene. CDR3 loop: CSVERGLTDTQYF. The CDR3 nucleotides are TGCAGCGTTGAGCGGGGGCTTACAGATACGCAGTATTTT.

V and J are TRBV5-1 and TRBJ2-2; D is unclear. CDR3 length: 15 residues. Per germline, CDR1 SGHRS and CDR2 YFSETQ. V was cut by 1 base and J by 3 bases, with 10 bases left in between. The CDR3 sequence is CASSLPRVDTGELFF. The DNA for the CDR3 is TGCGCCAGCAGCTTGCCTCGGGTGGACACCGGGGAGCTGTTTTTT.